This TCR beta chain was retrieved from a study of cytomegalovirus exposure and HLA in healthy donors. Germline V gene data show CDR1 as SQVTM and CDR2 as ANQGSEA. CDR3 size: 15 residues. Comment on this clone: At one of its ends the junction is not consistent with the germline gene, which may arise from a read error.

Amplification used 60 Vbeta primers and 13 Jbeta primers. The method was immunoSEQ multiplex PCR; TCRdb's version includes in-frame clones alone and lacks a portion of them. Of about 140,000 clones in the sample, 60% to 80% were seen once. The rearrangement uses TRBV29-1 and TRBJ2-1; D is unclear. The sequenced sample was PBMCs. This receptor was taken from a woman aged 25-40 years in good health and CMV-seronegative. CDR3 protein: CSVEVPGWVYNERFF. The CDR3 region has the DNA TGCAGCGTTGAAGTTCCCGGGTGGGTATACAATGAGCGGTTCTTC.